The 16 T cell receptor beta chains in this list originate from one sample, sequenced in a study of blood T cell repertoires in COVID-19 (TCRdb year 2020). The library was prepared using the immunoSEQ multiplex PCR assay. Not all clones reach the TCRdb copy of this immuneACCESS table, which keeps in-frame sequences only. Checked studies attribute under half of the gap to unresolved V genes and leave the rest unexplained. Across this sample there are 300,000 to 350,000 clones, with 80% to 90% seen only once. The biggest ten clones account for over 6% of the sample. Input material: peripheral blood. The source of these receptors is a woman in her forties or fifties with COVID-19, enrolled during active disease.

In this sample, this clone turned up a few times. This chain uses TRBV5-4 with TRBJ1-1; TRBD1 is a possible D gene (5 bases). Deletions cut 0 bases from V and 5 bases from J, with 14 bases between. The CDR3 has 15 amino acids. Germline V lookup: CDR1 SGHNT, CDR2 YYREEE (reference sequence). This CDR3 reads CASSLAGRGGTEAFF. DNA of the CDR3: TGTGCCAGCAGCTTGGCAGGAAGGGGCGGAACTGAAGCTTTCTTT.

The CDR3 DNA reads TGTGCCAGCAGCGTAGGGAGGGCTGGGGCCAACGTCCTGACTTTC. Amino acid sequence: CASSVGRAGANVLTF. The V gene is TRBV9, the J gene TRBJ2-6; TRBD2 is a possible D gene (6 bases). This CDR3 has 15 residues. Germline values: CDR1 SGDLS, CDR2 YYNGEE. V was shortened by 0 bases and J by 2 bases, with 6 bases between the two germline ends.

The CDR3 is CASSEGPGDYNEQYF. The CDR3, as DNA: TGTGCCAGCAGTGAAGGGCCAGGGGATTATAACGAGCAGTACTTC. V is TRBV6-1 and J is TRBJ2-7; a possible D gene is TRBD1 (6 bases). Germline CDR1 reads MNHNS; CDR2 reads SASEGT. V lost 1 base, J lost 5 bases, and 15 bases lay in between. This CDR3 has 15 residues.

The gene calls are TRBV19 and TRBJ1-1; D is perhaps TRBD1 (6 bases). The germline CDR1 and CDR2 sequences are LNHDA and SQIVND (reference sequence). The CDR3 has 13 amino acids. The V and J ends lost 5 bases and 1 base respectively, with 8 bases between them. The CDR3 reads CASSRDKNTEAFF. The CDR3 coding sequence is TGTGCCAGTAGTCGGGACAAGAACACTGAAGCTTTCTTT. The variable domain in full, completed from reference TRBV19 and TRBJ1-1, reads DGGITQSPKYLFRKEGQNVTLSCEQNLNHDAMYWYRQDPGQGLRLIYYSQIVNDFQKGDIAEGYSVSREKKESFPLTVTSAQKNPTAFYLCASSRDKNTEAFFGQGTRLTVV.

The J gene is TRBJ2-4, the V gene TRBV5-1, with TRBD1 matching 7 bases. The J segment lost 0 bases and the V segment lost 4 bases, leaving 7 bases of the junction unmatched. Germline-derived CDR1 and CDR2 are SGHRS and YFSETQ. The CDR3 spans 16 residues. The CDR3 reads CASSGTVNVAKNIQYF. In DNA form, the CDR3 reads TGCGCCAGCAGCGGGACAGTGAACGTAGCCAAAAACATTCAGTACTTC.

V usage is TRBV7-2 and J usage is TRBJ2-1; 9 bases align to TRBD2. The V segment lost 2 bases and the J segment 3 bases; nucleotides outside the gene matches: 5. The CDR3 totals 16 residues. CDR1 and CDR2 (germline): SGHTA, FQGNSA. CDR3 sequence (DNA): TGTGCCAGCAGCTTAAGGCTAGCGGGAATCTACAATGAGCAGTTCTTC. Its translation: CASSLRLAGIYNEQFF.

The chain is built from TRBV19 and TRBJ2-7; 9 bases are shared with TRBD2. J gave up 1 base and V 6 bases, and 4 bases lay outside the gene matches. This CDR3 spans 14 amino acids. Per germline, CDR1 LNHDA and CDR2 SQIVND (reference sequence). The CDR3 loop is CASSRTSVSYEQYF. DNA for the CDR3: TGTGCCAGTAGCCGGACTAGCGTTTCCTACGAGCAGTACTTC.

The chain has TRBV24-1 and TRBJ2-3; a possible D gene is TRBD2 (6 bases). V lost 12 bases and J 3 bases, leaving 15 bases between the germline ends. Germline lookup yields CDR1 KGHDR and CDR2 SFDVKD. The CDR3 has 13 amino acids. Written as DNA, the CDR3 is TGTGCCGCAAGTGCGGGGAGGACAGATACGCAGTATTTT. Translated: CAASAGRTDTQYF.

The chain recombines TRBV4-3 with TRBJ2-7; tentatively, D is TRBD1 (6 bases). The germline CDR1 and CDR2 sequences are LGHNA and YSLEER. V lost 1 base to trimming and J lost 0 bases, with 10 bases between them. There are 15 residues in the CDR3. CDR3 amino acids: CASSQGKQGSYEQYF. Here the CDR3 DNA reads TGCGCCAGCAGCCAAGGAAAACAGGGCTCCTACGAGCAGTACTTC.

The chain couples TRBV18 to TRBJ2-2, with D possibly being TRBD1 (5 bases). The CDR3 extends over 15 amino acids. The V gene's germline CDR1 is KGHSH and CDR2 LQKENI. The V gene lost 3 bases and the J gene lost 2 bases, with 10 bases spanning the gap. In DNA form, the CDR3 reads TGTGCCAGCTCACCGCAGGGTCAAAACACCGGGGAGCTGTTTTTT. This encodes CASSPQGQNTGELFF.

This chain uses TRBV7-2 with TRBJ1-1, with TRBD1 matching over 9 bases. The CDR3 runs to 13 residues. V was clipped by 4 bases and J by 11 bases; unmatched bases: 8. Germline assignment: CDR1 SGHTA and CDR2 FQGNSA. CDR3: CASSSGTGRGAFF. The CDR3 region has the DNA TGTGCCAGCAGCTCGGGGACAGGGCGTGGGGCTTTCTTT.

The chain recombines TRBV5-4 with TRBJ2-3, with D possibly being TRBD2 (5 bases). This CDR3 spans 15 amino acids. From germline, CDR1 is SGHNT and CDR2 YYREEE (reference sequence). V dropped 1 base and J dropped 1 base, with 10 bases sitting between them. CDR3 DNA sequence: TGTGCCAGCAGCTTGCGGCGGGCGGGCACAGATACGCAGTATTTT. Amino acid sequence: CASSLRRAGTDTQYF.

This chain joins TRBV5-1 and TRBJ1-2; possible D gene TRBD1, 6 bases. The CDR3 length is 16 residues. Deletions cut 0 bases from V and 2 bases from J, with 14 bases between. Germline-derived CDR1 and CDR2 are SGHRS and YFSETQ. The CDR3 DNA is TGCGCCAGCAGCTTGGCCAGACAGGCCCCAAACTATGGCTACACCTTC. As protein: CASSLARQAPNYGYTF.

This clone was seen a single time. The chain is built from TRBV24-1 and TRBJ1-2; perhaps TRBD1 as D (5 bases). CDR3 length: 15 residues. Trimming took off 3 bases at V and 4 bases at J, with 14 bases between the two ends. Germline CDR1 and CDR2: KGHDR and SFDVKD. CDR3 bases: TGTGCCACCAGTGATACGGGGGGTGCTTCCTATGGCTACACCTTC. Translated: CATSDTGGASYGYTF.

The CDR3 nucleotides are TGTGCCACCAGCAGAGAAATCCGGGGGGAAAGGAAGAGGGGCTACACCTTC. Translating gives CATSREIRGERKRGYTF. The chain carries TRBV15 and TRBJ1-2, with D perhaps TRBD1 (5 bases). The CDR3 spans 17 residues. V lost 0 bases to trimming and J lost 8 bases, with 22 bases between them. Germline V gene data show CDR1 as LNHNV and CDR2 as YYDKDF (reference sequence).

The table lists this clone with a few counts. The chain recombines TRBV19 with TRBJ2-7; D might be TRBD1 (5 bases). The germline V and J ends were trimmed by 7 bases and 4 bases, with 17 bases remaining between them. This CDR3 is 14 amino acids long. Per germline, CDR1 LNHDA and CDR2 SQIVND (reference sequence). The CDR3: CASTPGKGLYEQYF. Written as DNA, the CDR3 is TGTGCCAGTACCCCAGGGAAGGGGCTGTACGAGCAGTACTTC.